A single T cell receptor (beta chain) is shown here with its context. Study processing details: Amplification with reference gene primers provided the estimates of nucleated cell counts. The method was immunoSEQ multiplex PCR; TCRdb's version includes in-frame clones alone and lacks a portion of them. V, J and clone size derive from that table, while D and trimming were established from the DNA sequence. The table has roughly 230,000 clones, about nine tenths seen once. The sample originates from a study of blood T cell repertoires in COVID-19. The CDR3 spans 16 residues. Germline assignment: CDR1 SGHTA and CDR2 FQGTGA. Trimming cost V 2 bases and J 8 bases; bases outside gene matches: 7. Seattle patients were enrolled during active infection and followed longitudinally.

The V call is TRBV7-3, the J call TRBJ1-6; 9 bases agree with TRBD1. The source material was peripheral blood. The clonotype comes from a man aged 30 to 39 with COVID-19, enrolled during active disease. In nucleotides, the CDR3 is TGTGCCAGCAGCTTACAAAAGGGGACAGGGCATTCACCCCTCCACTTT. This sequence encodes CASSLQKGTGHSPLHF.